These 5 T cell receptor beta chains originate from one sample sequenced in a study of T-cell memory formation after mild COVID-19. TCRdb re-derived calls from the 5' RACE reads in MiXCR, one entry per CDR3 protein. The table shows approximately 250,000 distinct CDR3 sequences, with about a sixth occurring only once. The sample consisted of PBMCs or a T cell subset sorted from them (not recorded which). These receptors came from a man aged 18-30 years who had mild COVID-19 (a few samples of this study predate the infection). Cell type and time point are not known.

The V call is TRBV6-1, the J call TRBJ1-2, with unresolved D. The CDR3 runs 13 residues. Per the germline V gene, CDR1 is MNHNS and CDR2 is SASEGT. Between the trimmed V and J ends, which lost 1 base and 5 bases, there was a span of 8 bases. In DNA form, the CDR3 reads TGTGCCAGCAGTGAAGTTGGGAATTATGGCTACACCTTC. It yields the protein CASSEVGNYGYTF.

This clonotype was recorded a few times. The chain has TRBV24-1 and TRBJ2-1; perhaps D is TRBD1 or TRBD2 (5 bases each). Looked up from germline, CDR1 is KGHDR and CDR2 is SFDVKD. The length of the CDR3 is 17 residues. Trimming shortened V by 2 bases and J by 0 bases, and 13 bases separated the two germline ends. CDR3 in DNA: TGTGCCACCAGTGATTCCGTTGGGGGAGACTCCTACAATGAGCAGTTCTTC. Protein: CATSDSVGGDSYNEQFF.

The rearrangement links TRBV6-5 to TRBJ2-5; D may be TRBD1 (5 bases). Germline-derived CDR1 and CDR2 are MNHEY and SVGAGI. This CDR3 has 16 residues. Trimming stripped 4 bases from V and 1 base from J, with 16 bases between. As DNA, the CDR3 is TGTGCCAGCAGTTTAACGTCAGGGTTTGTCCAAGAGACCCAGTACTTC. Translation gives CASSLTSGFVQETQYF.

This clonotype appeared many times. V and J are TRBV5-1 and TRBJ2-3, with D possibly being TRBD1 (5 bases). Germline V gene lookup returns CDR1 SGHRS and CDR2 YFSETQ. The CDR3 extends over 14 amino acids. V lost 4 bases, J lost 5 bases, and 14 bases lay in between. CDR3 sequence (DNA): TGCGCCAGCAGCGCCGACAGCGCCGGAGATACGCAGTATTTT. The encoded protein is CASSADSAGDTQYF.

The J gene is TRBJ2-4, the V gene TRBV27; TRBD2 matches 12 bases. This CDR3 has 15 residues. Trimming cost V 5 bases and J 9 bases; bases outside gene matches: 8. CDR1 is MNHEY and CDR2 is SMNVEV in the germline V gene (reference sequence). CDR3 residues: CASSKRTSGVIIQYF. The CDR3, as DNA: TGTGCCAGCAGTAAACGGACTAGCGGGGTTATCATTCAGTACTTC.